This TCR beta chain is from a study of cytomegalovirus exposure and HLA in healthy donors (dated by TCRdb to the late 2010s). In the study overall: An earlier analysis of around 600 of the donors reported approximately 300 Gb of sequence data and some 120 million unique TCR beta sequences from about 200 million T cells. An early release that covered roughly 600 HLA-typed donors contained 250 to 350 gigabases of sequencing data and approximately 85 million unique TCR sequences. The genetic ancestry cluster associated with self-reported Caucasian donors included roughly 84% of the roughly 400 genotyped donors. The study aimed to test whether signatures of past pathogen exposure could be identified by cataloging public T cell receptors. Using immunosequencing, the study profiled T cell repertoires from 500 to 800 subjects and related those repertoires to cytomegalovirus serostatus. A separate validation cohort of roughly 120 different subjects was used in addition to the roughly 620-subject first cohort. The study combined high-throughput TCR immunosequencing, statistical association of individual TCRs with disease status, and machine learning to predict cytomegalovirus infection status. In a later analysis, previously published TCR beta repertoires from about 640 donors were re-analyzed and high-resolution HLA genotyping was added so that TCR occurrence patterns could be studied. Rather than using new phenotypic data, the later analysis identified candidate immune exposures from TCR beta sequences and from how often those sequences occurred across donors. To decide whether each TCR beta V gene segment behaved as functional or pseudogenic, an earlier analysis of some 600 of the donors relied on high-throughput TCR beta sequencing. Alongside the repertoire data, information on donor age, sex, ethnicity and CMV serostatus was compiled. A later genetic analysis used genome-wide SNP genotypes for about 60% of the roughly 700 donors, treating that subset as a discovery cohort. All discovery cohort repertoires had been generated on a single sequencing platform. HLA typing covered class I and class II loci at four-digit resolution. The number of donors typed differed by locus, with 629-630 for A, B, C, DRB1 and DQB1, roughly 520 for DQA1, 600 to 610 for DPA1, and around 450 for DPB1. Because of strong linkage in the cohort, roughly five DR-DQ haplotypes were treated as single units for association and clustering. Across some 400 genotyped donors of the cohort, an average of approximately 200,000 unique TCR beta nucleotide sequences per donor were sequenced, and 15% to 20% of those sequences were non-productive.

The CDR3, from cysteine to phenylalanine, totals 11 residues. The only DNA kept is the CDR3, 33 bases in frame from the first base. Trimming removed 8 bases from V and 8 bases from J, leaving 10 bases between the germline ends. The CDR1 and CDR2 encoded by the germline V gene (reference sequence) are SEHNR and FQNEAQ. The library was generated by the immunoSEQ multiplex PCR assay. For the multiplex PCR, a mixture combining 60 forward primers for TCR Vbeta segments and 13 reverse primers for TCR Jbeta segments was used. The CDR3 region of rearranged TCR beta genes was amplified from genomic DNA by a multiplex PCR assay. The Illumina HiSeq System was used to sequence the amplified TCR beta libraries as 87-base-pair reads. Per the source publication's procedure: A later analysis counted about 80 million unique TCR beta chains across the 666 repertoires, and some 11 million of these chains were shared by at least two donors. Raw reads were error-corrected and collapsed into unique sequences with a nearest-neighbor algorithm that merged closely related sequences to remove PCR and sequencing errors. V, D and J gene segments were assigned by aligning CDR3 sequences to IMGT reference sequences. For a sequence to be retained, a match of at least six nucleotides to both a V gene segment and a J gene segment was required. Rearrangements were classified as productive when the CDR3 lacked stop codons and remained in frame with V and J, and all other rearrangements were classified as non-productive. CDR3 was defined by IMGT convention, running from the second conserved V-encoded cysteine to the conserved J-encoded phenylalanine. In an earlier analysis of more than 550 of the donors, sequences lacking an unambiguous match to a single V gene segment were excluded. In an earlier analysis of some 590 of the donors, a V segment was called functional when productive rearrangements were above 56.7%, and segregating when the standard deviation between donors exceeded 5%. A statistical classification framework was built for diagnosing cytomegalovirus status from the catalog of TCR beta chain sequences. A later analysis assigned V and J genes by comparing TCR nucleotide sequences with IMGT/GENE-DB human TR gene sequences. The TCRdist pipeline was used in a later analysis to assign CDR3 sequences and most-parsimonious VDJ recombination scenarios. A later analysis defined each TCR beta chain by its CDR3 amino acid sequence plus V-gene family, and excluded reads lacking a unique V-gene family. To address suspected cross-contamination and a sequencing artifact, a later analysis removed some 620 highly shared, low-generation-probability nucleotide sequences. In a later analysis, a clonal expansion index for each public chain was calculated from normalized within-repertoire ranks of inferred template counts. In a later analysis, generation probabilities were computed with a VDJ recombination model fitted to out-of-frame rearrangements, and the resulting probabilities were checked against IGoR. In a later analysis, TCR-TCR, TCR-HLA and TCR-CMV co-occurrence was scored with hypergeometric tests, and a repertoire-size bias correction was applied to TCR pairs. A later analysis estimated false discovery rates by permuting HLA or CMV assignments 20 times. In a later analysis, co-occurring TCRs were grouped with DBSCAN, and TCRdist sequence similarity was added when clustering was performed within HLA-allele-positive subsets. Co-occurrence clustering excluded repertoires with fewer than 30,000 or more than 120,000 public chains, plus five with anomalous nucleotide sharing. TCRdb took over this immuneACCESS table, retaining in-frame rearrangements with V and J assigned. Such tables are incomplete; in checked studies, under half of the missing clones stem from an unresolved V gene, and the remainder is unexplained. Clone size and V and J calls were adopted from that table, with D and trimming inferred from the DNA. The sample yields about 160,000 clones; around three quarters were counted once. Of the sample, about 1% is held by the ten largest clones.

Regarding this clone: It lacks a known antigen. Within one base of it there is no much larger clone, and no base qualities were kept.

The cohort was made up of around 720 healthy bone marrow donors. Cohort members were all nominally healthy when sampled, although unrecorded immune exposures were likely present. The donor was CMV seronegative and was included in the group of a few hundred seronegative cohort members. Each donor provided a peripheral blood sample, and peripheral blood mononuclear cells were used for TCR beta sequencing. The Qiagen DNeasy Blood Extraction Kit was used to extract genomic DNA from the blood cell samples. What the study reported, not specific to this receptor: Linkage disequilibrium might explain the correlated functional status among segregating V segments, but an unknown experimental factor could not be excluded. A further reported finding was that TCR beta sequences accurately predicted the HLA-A and HLA-B alleles for most subjects in the first cohort. Because HLA typing was missing for some donors at each locus, association tests included only the typed subset. In a later analysis, the rate of TCR association differed among HLA loci, with DRB1 alleles having the most associated TCRs and HLA-C alleles having the fewest. The study listed approximately 150 TCR beta chains as associated with cytomegalovirus. For the cohort, immune exposure information was limited to CMV serostatus. Roughly 17 rarely observed V segments, including chromosome 9 orphons, were excluded from the earlier analysis of 550 to 700 of the donors because counts were too low. In vitro tests confirmed that three of the cytomegalovirus-associated TCR beta chains recognize cytomegalovirus antigens. In this cohort, only TCR beta chains were sequenced, and detectable features were limited by the absence of alpha or paired-chain data. According to a later analysis, most CMV-associated TCR beta chains appeared to be HLA-restricted, and the HLA associations seemed to be driven largely by CMV exposure. Presence/absence analyses assumed roughly uniform sequencing depth across donors, an assumption that may not hold. A later analysis reported that several top co-occurrence clusters appeared linked to parvovirus B19, influenza, CMV and Epstein-Barr virus. A cluster of highly shared sequence variants was judged likely to represent a technical artifact of the sequencing pipeline. Broadly in line with IMGT annotations, most TCR beta V segments showed up in productive rearrangements about 90% or about 30% of the time in an earlier analysis of approximately 600 of the donors. While some public TCRs were present in many individuals, most TCR sequences turned up only very rarely across donors. A later genetic analysis reported fewer N-insertions in productive TCRs among donors in an Asian-associated ancestry cluster than the approximately 670-donor mean. The authors suggested that the approach could potentially be extended to other disease states and immunological phenotypes. Compared with equally common non-associated chains, HLA-associated TCR beta chains in a later analysis were more clonally expanded and had lower generation probabilities. The 87-base-pair reads could not distinguish some IMGT-functional V segments, including TRBV6-2 and TRBV6-3, so those segments were excluded. When HLA alleles, especially DR and DQ, strongly co-occurred, TCR associations were difficult to assign to individual alleles. In a later genetic analysis, a missense DCLRE1C variant was associated with V-gene and J-gene trimming of TCR beta chains, and the association was replicated in an independent cohort. Cytomegalovirus status was reported to be diagnosed by the classifier with high specificity and sensitivity in both the original and validation cohorts. At a false discovery rate of 0.05, a later analysis linked 15,000 to 20,000 TCR beta sequences to specific HLA alleles.

The TCR was taken from a woman between 40 and 55 years old in good health and CMV-seronegative. This receptor chain uses TRBV7-9 and TRBJ2-1, with the D gene not confidently named. Material: PBMCs. In nucleotide form, the sequence is TGTGCCAGCGTACGTGCGGATGAGCAGTTCTTC. Translated, it reads CASVRADEQFF.